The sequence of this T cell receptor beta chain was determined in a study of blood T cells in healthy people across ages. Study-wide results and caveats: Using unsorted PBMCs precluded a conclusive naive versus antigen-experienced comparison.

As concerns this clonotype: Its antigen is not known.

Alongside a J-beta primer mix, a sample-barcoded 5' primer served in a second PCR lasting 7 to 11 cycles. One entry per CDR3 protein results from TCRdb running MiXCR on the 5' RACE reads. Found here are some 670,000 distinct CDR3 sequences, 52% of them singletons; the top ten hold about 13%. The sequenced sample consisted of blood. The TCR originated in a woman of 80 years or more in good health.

CDR3 sequence: CASSGLAGGPETQYF. The CDR3 DNA is TGTGCCAGCAGTGGACTAGCGGGAGGGCCAGAGACCCAGTACTTC. The chain uses TRBV6-1 and TRBJ2-5, with 14 bases aligning to TRBD2. Trimming cost V 4 bases and J 4 bases; bases outside gene matches: 2. Germline lookup yields CDR1 MNHNS and CDR2 SASEGT. The length of the CDR3 is 15 residues.